The 31 T cell receptor beta chains below come from one sample, sequenced in a study of T-cell memory formation after mild COVID-19. TCRdb passed the 5' RACE reads through MiXCR, listing each CDR3 protein once. Of about 240,000 distinct CDR3 sequences in the sample, over 8.5% are singletons; the top ten hold around 21%. Source material: PBMCs or a T cell subset sorted from them (not recorded which). The receptor set was obtained from a man aged 18 to 29 who had mild COVID-19 (a few samples of this study predate the infection). Cell type and time point are not known.

The CDR3 loop is CASSPASRPTRWGTGELFF. CDR3 in DNA: TGTGCCAGCAGTCCCGCCTCCAGACCTACCCGATGGGGCACCGGGGAGCTGTTTTTT. The J gene is TRBJ2-2, the V gene TRBV12-3 or TRBV12-4; no clear D gene. The CDR3 runs 19 residues. The V end was cut by 5 bases, the J end by 4 bases, with 26 bases between.

In this sample, this clonotype turned up many times. This sequence joins TRBV4-2 and TRBJ1-2; D perhaps matches TRBD1 (5 bases). Trimming took 3 bases from V and 2 from J, leaving 13 bases between them. Germline V gives CDR1 LGHNA, CDR2 YNFKEQ. The CDR3 loop spans 15 amino acids. CDR3 DNA sequence: TGTGCCAGCAGCCAGGAACGGGACGGCAACTATGGCTACACCTTC. Amino acid sequence: CASSQERDGNYGYTF.

The chain links TRBV4-2 to TRBJ1-1, with 7 bases fitting TRBD1. CDR1 and CDR2 from the germline V gene are LGHNA and YNFKEQ. The CDR3 contains 15 residues. Trimming at V came to 4 bases and at J to 5 bases, leaving 10 bases not matched to a gene. CDR3 bases: TGTGCCAGCAGCCGACGGGACAGACAGTATACTGAAGCTTTCTTT. Translation gives CASSRRDRQYTEAFF.

The chain uses TRBV29-1 and TRBJ2-5; D is undetermined. V was clipped by 3 bases and J by 5 bases, with 16 bases between them. Germline CDR1 SQVTM, CDR2 ANQGSEA. This CDR3 has 14 amino acids. The CDR3 is CSVEWPIRSETQYF. CDR3 coding DNA: TGCAGCGTTGAGTGGCCTATCAGGAGTGAGACCCAGTACTTC.

V is TRBV19 and J is TRBJ1-2, with unresolved D. Between the trimmed V and J ends, which lost 1 base and 6 bases, there was a span of 12 bases. Germline CDR1 is LNHDA and CDR2 is SQIVND (reference sequence). The CDR3 length is 14 residues. The chain's CDR3 is CASSIAGPTDGYTF. The CDR3 nucleotides are TGTGCCAGTAGTATAGCTGGACCCACGGATGGCTACACCTTC.

A few counts support this clonotype. This sequence joins TRBV7-2 and TRBJ2-2, with 10 bases that match TRBD1. The CDR3 extends over 17 amino acids. V was clipped by 4 bases and J by 7 bases; unmatched bases: 12. Germline assignment: CDR1 SGHTA and CDR2 FQGNSA. CDR3 protein: CASSSQMPGQGFGELFF. The CDR3 DNA reads TGTGCCAGCAGCTCACAAATGCCGGGACAGGGGTTCGGGGAGCTGTTTTTT.

The chain combines TRBV2 with TRBJ1-4; D unresolved. V lost 5 bases, J lost 7 bases, and 11 bases lay in between. Per the germline V gene, CDR1 is SNHLY and CDR2 is FYNNEI. The CDR3 consists of 13 residues. CDR3 bases: TGTGCCAGCAGTCCCGGGATACCTGAAAAACTGTTTTTT. This codes for CASSPGIPEKLFF.

This clonotype was observed a handful of times. The genes are TRBV5-1 and TRBJ1-6, with D hard to call. The CDR3 length is 14 residues. Trimming pared 0 bases from V and 2 bases from J, leaving 3 bases between. Germline values: CDR1 SGHRS, CDR2 YFSETQ. This CDR3 reads CASSLDPYNSPLHF. The CDR3 bases are TGCGCCAGCAGCTTGGACCCCTATAATTCACCCCTCCACTTT.

This clonotype was detected many times. The chain combines TRBV7-2 with TRBJ2-7; unclear D gene. The CDR3 length is 13 residues. Germline CDR1 and CDR2: SGHTA and FQGNSA. V lost 3 bases and J lost 0, with 6 bases in between. The CDR3 region is CASSFVPSYEQYV. As DNA, the CDR3 is TGTGCCAGCAGCTTTGTCCCCTCCTACGAGCAGTACGTC.

This clonotype was seen only a few times. V usage is TRBV27 and J usage is TRBJ2-3; 8 positions match TRBD1. Germline CDR1 MNHEY, CDR2 SMNVEV (reference sequence). This CDR3 spans 14 amino acids. The ends lost 5 bases at V and 3 bases at J; junction bases unmatched: 4. The CDR3 region is CASSKGQGTDTQYF. The CDR3 nucleotides read TGTGCCAGCAGTAAAGGACAGGGTACAGATACGCAGTATTTT.

This clonotype has more than one count but fewer than ten. The chain couples TRBV4-3 to TRBJ1-1, with 9 nucleotides matching TRBD1. Germline CDR1 LGHNA, CDR2 YSLEER. The CDR3 consists of 15 residues. The junction had 11 bases not matched to a gene; V was cut back by 4 bases and J by 8 bases. Here the CDR3 reads CASSRTGQGYSEAFF. CDR3 coding DNA: TGCGCCAGCAGCCGAACCGGACAGGGGTACTCCGAAGCTTTCTTT.

This clonotype was detected only a few times. The rearrangement links TRBV27 to TRBJ1-2; no firm D call. The CDR3 contains 14 residues. The germline gives CDR1 MNHEY, CDR2 SMNVEV (reference sequence). Trimming took off 7 bases at V and 4 bases at J, with 16 bases between the two ends. The CDR3 DNA reads TGTGCCAGCACCCGGTGGGAAACGGGCTATGGCTACACCTTC. Translating gives CASTRWETGYGYTF.

The rearrangement joins TRBV18 to TRBJ2-2; 7 nucleotides align to TRBD1. Germline loops: CDR1 KGHSH, CDR2 LQKENI. The V segment lost 1 base and the J segment 5 bases; nucleotides outside the gene matches: 10. CDR3 size: 17 residues. CDR3 amino acids: CASSPRTQTGPTGELFF. As DNA, the CDR3 is TGTGCCAGCTCACCACGTACTCAGACAGGGCCGACCGGGGAGCTGTTTTTT.

The table lists this clonotype with a few counts. V is TRBV12-3 or TRBV12-4 and J is TRBJ2-7; D not certain. CDR3 length: 12 residues. V lost 3 bases and J lost 3, with 6 bases in between. The CDR3 protein is CASSFWLYEQYF. In DNA, the CDR3 is TGTGCCAGCAGTTTTTGGCTCTACGAGCAGTACTTC.

This clonotype was recorded at least ten times. The J gene is TRBJ2-5, the V gene TRBV12-3 or TRBV12-4; a weak D match, TRBD2 (5 bases). The CDR3 has 13 amino acids. V dropped 4 bases and J dropped 5 bases, with 11 bases sitting between them. CDR3 residues: CASSSNSVETQYF. In DNA, the CDR3 is TGTGCCAGCAGTTCAAATAGCGTGGAGACCCAGTACTTC.

This clonotype was recorded at least ten times. In DNA form, the CDR3 reads TGTGCCAGCAGATTCAGCGGGGCGGAGACCCAGTACTTC. Protein sequence: CASRFSGAETQYF. The rearrangement joins TRBV27 to TRBJ2-5; 7 nucleotides align to TRBD2. V was clipped by 6 bases and J by 5 bases; unmatched bases: 6. The CDR3 sequence is 13 residues long. Looked up from germline, CDR1 is MNHEY and CDR2 is SMNVEV (reference sequence).

V usage is TRBV7-8 and J usage is TRBJ2-4, with a tentative D call TRBD1 (6 bases). Germline V gene data show CDR1 as SGHVS and CDR2 as FQNEAQ. The CDR3 length is 13 residues. V was trimmed by 10 bases and J by 2 bases, leaving 12 bases between them. CDR3 sequence (DNA): TGTGCCAAAACGGGACACCCCAAAAACATTCAGTACTTC. Translating gives CAKTGHPKNIQYF.

V and J are TRBV6-2 or TRBV6-3 and TRBJ2-1; 7 bases agree with TRBD2. CDR3 length: 17 residues. Germline CDR1 MNHEY, CDR2 SVGEGT. With 0 bases clipped from V and 3 bases from J, the junction kept 8 bases outside the gene matches. CDR3 in DNA: TGTGCCAGCAGTTACTCCCCAACCTGGGGGGGCTACAATGAGCAGTTCTTC. Translating it yields CASSYSPTWGGYNEQFF.

This clonotype was counted a few times. The V call is TRBV5-1, the J call TRBJ2-5; 9 nucleotides match TRBD2. Trimming took 2 bases from V and 5 from J; bases not matched to a gene: 10. The CDR3 is 16 residues long. Germline CDR1 and CDR2: SGHRS and YFSETQ. CDR3 nucleotides: TGCGCCAGCAGCTTCTCTGGCGCGGGGGGGCGGGAGACCCAGTACTTC. Encoded protein: CASSFSGAGGRETQYF.

The chain links TRBV7-2 to TRBJ2-4, with D perhaps matching TRBD2 (6 bases). The V and J ends lost 5 bases and 6 bases respectively, with 14 bases between them. CDR3 size: 14 residues. Germline lookup yields CDR1 SGHTA and CDR2 FQGNSA. CDR3 bases: TGTGCCAGCAGCCGAGGGACTCCCCTAAACATTCAGTACTTC. Translating gives CASSRGTPLNIQYF.

This clonotype showed up just a few times. The chain uses TRBV5-6 and TRBJ1-1, with 7 nucleotides matching TRBD1. Losses at the gene ends were 3 bases for V and 6 bases for J; bases not matched to a gene: 8. Germline CDR1 and CDR2: SGHDT and YYEEEE. The length of the CDR3 is 14 residues. This CDR3 reads CASSSLRGLSEAFF. CDR3 sequence (DNA): TGTGCCAGCAGCTCACTGAGGGGGCTCTCTGAAGCTTTCTTT.

The chain is built from TRBV7-2 and TRBJ1-5; no firm D call. The CDR3 is 13 residues long. V lost 6 bases and J lost 4, with 10 bases in between. CDR1 and CDR2 (germline): SGHTA, FQGNSA. The CDR3 sequence is CASSQTRNQPQHF. In DNA form, the CDR3 reads TGTGCCAGCAGTCAAACTCGGAATCAGCCCCAGCATTTT.

The chain combines TRBV6-2 or TRBV6-3 with TRBJ2-1; 7 positions match TRBD1. The ends lost 2 bases at V and 7 bases at J; junction bases unmatched: 11. Germline assignment: CDR1 MNHEY and CDR2 SVGEGT. The CDR3 covers 16 residues. The CDR3 DNA sequence: TGTGCCAGCAGTTACCGCCCAGGGGGTGGTAGGAATGAGCAGTTCTTC. It is translated as CASSYRPGGGRNEQFF.

This clonotype was counted only a few times. The chain carries TRBV5-4 and TRBJ2-2, with a tentative D call TRBD1 (6 bases). Germline loops: CDR1 SGHNT, CDR2 YYREEE (reference sequence). The CDR3 length is 14 residues. Trimming took off 3 bases at V and 5 bases at J, with 11 bases between the two ends. Here the CDR3 DNA reads TGTGCCAGCAGCTACAGGGCCTCGACCGGGGAGCTGTTTTTT. Its translation is CASSYRASTGELFF.

This clonotype showed up just a few times. This chain connects TRBV12-3 or TRBV12-4 to TRBJ1-2; D uncertain. The CDR3 runs to 15 residues. V lost 6 bases, J lost 5 bases, and 19 bases lay in between. The CDR3 DNA follows: TGTGCCAGCAGCCAAGACGGCCCGTCGGGTTATGGCTACACCTTC. The encoded protein is CASSQDGPSGYGYTF.

This clonotype was observed a few times. This sequence joins TRBV6-6 and TRBJ1-1; no reliable D call. The germline CDR1 and CDR2 sequences are MNHNY and SVGAGI (reference sequence). This CDR3 has 14 amino acids. Trimming took off 6 bases at V and 1 base at J, with 12 bases between the two ends. The CDR3: CASSDPPQNTEAFF. The DNA of the CDR3 is TGTGCCAGCAGCGACCCCCCTCAGAACACTGAAGCTTTCTTT.

This clonotype was seen repeatedly, ten times or more. The J gene is TRBJ2-5, the V gene TRBV7-2; 11 bases map to TRBD1. V trimming: 4 bases; J trimming: 3 bases; junction bases outside the gene matches: 7. The CDR3 length is 16 residues. Germline values: CDR1 SGHTA, CDR2 FQGNSA. This chain's CDR3 is CASSSTDRGRKETQYF. CDR3 in DNA: TGTGCCAGCAGCTCGACGGACAGGGGGCGCAAAGAGACCCAGTACTTC.

About this clonotype itself: Since a much larger clone is just one base distant, this may be a read error. The J gene is TRBJ2-3, the V gene TRBV28; D may be TRBD1 (5 bases). V lost 2 bases and J 6 bases, leaving 18 bases between the germline ends. CDR1 is MDHEN and CDR2 is SYDVKM in the germline V gene. The CDR3 totals 16 residues. The CDR3: CASSLMARARGDTQYF. The CDR3 bases are TGTGCCAGCAGTTTAATGGCCCGAGCTAGGGGTGATACGCAGTATTTT.

The table lists this clonotype with many counts. This chain's CDR3 is CASRSGGLDEQFF. The CDR3 region has the DNA TGTGCCAGCAGATCAGGGGGTTTGGATGAGCAGTTCTTC. V and J are TRBV6-2 or TRBV6-3 and TRBJ2-1; 7 bases line up with TRBD1. Germline CDR1 and CDR2: MNHEY and SVGEGT. Losses at the gene ends were 6 bases for V and 8 bases for J; bases not matched to a gene: 7. This CDR3 comprises 13 residues.

This chain connects TRBV7-2 to TRBJ2-5; D is ambiguous. Germline V CDR1 and CDR2: SGHTA, FQGNSA. With 5 bases removed from V and 5 bases from J, the gap between germline ends came to 9 bases. The CDR3 contains 12 residues. The CDR3 region has the DNA TGTGCCAGCAGCGGCATTTTTGAGACCCAGTACTTC. Its translation: CASSGIFETQYF.

The V call is TRBV10-3, the J call TRBJ2-7; D gene ambiguous. The CDR3 length is 15 residues. V lost 0 bases to trimming and J lost 6 bases, with 15 bases between them. Per the germline V gene, CDR1 is ENHRY and CDR2 is SYGVKD. The CDR3 is CAISESGMGSSEQYV. The CDR3 bases are TGTGCCATCAGTGAGTCTGGGATGGGTTCAAGCGAGCAGTACGTC.